One sample yielded the 29 T cell receptor beta chains listed below, sequenced in a study of spatial heterogeneity in lung cancer. Their target antigens are unknown. Overall study findings and caveats: The study found that expanded intratumoral alpha and beta TCR counts tracked tumor mutation counts.

TCRdb reprocessed the 5' RACE reads with MiXCR, giving one entry per CDR3 protein. The repertoire has about 11,000 distinct CDR3 sequences, around 5% of them found once; the top ten carry around an eighth. Time point here: sample taken at primary tumor resection. The source was lung tumor tissue, collected at surgery. All receptors derive from a male donor with early-stage non-small cell lung cancer.

Judged by abundance, this clonotype is medium-sized (0.01 to 0.1%). The V call is TRBV6-1, the J call TRBJ2-7, with 11 bases matching TRBD2. Germline CDR1 reads MNHNS; CDR2 reads SASEGT. The CDR3 consists of 14 residues. The J segment lost 4 bases and the V segment lost 6 bases, leaving 5 bases of the junction unmatched. CDR3 amino acids: CASSRLAGIYEQYF. DNA for the CDR3: TGTGCCAGCAGCAGACTAGCGGGGATATACGAGCAGTACTTC.

This clonotype has at least ten counts. The rearrangement links TRBV7-2 to TRBJ1-4; D gene ambiguous. The germline CDR1 and CDR2 sequences are SGHTA and FQGNSA. The CDR3 contains 12 residues. V was cut by 5 bases and J by 3 bases, with 4 bases left in between. CDR3 DNA sequence: TGTGCCAGCAGCAGGGCTAATGAAAAACTGTTTTTT. This translates into CASSRANEKLFF.

The table lists this clonotype with many counts. The chain joins TRBV12-3 or TRBV12-4 to TRBJ2-4; D is ambiguous. Trimming stripped 6 bases from V and 1 base from J, with 13 bases between. The CDR3 has 15 amino acids. CDR3 DNA sequence: TGTGCCAGCAGCGAGGTGGCGGAGGCCAAAAACATTCAGTACTTC. Translation: CASSEVAEAKNIQYF.

This clonotype appeared many times. This chain joins TRBV20-1 and TRBJ2-3; TRBD2 agrees at 11 bases. The V segment lost 0 bases and the J segment 5 bases; nucleotides outside the gene matches: 4. The germline CDR1 and CDR2 sequences are DFQATT and SNEGSKA (reference sequence). The CDR3 has 15 residues. CDR3 coding DNA: TGCAGTGCTAGAGAGGCTAGCGGGAGGTTAGATACGCAGTATTTT. Translating gives CSAREASGRLDTQYF.

This clonotype has at least ten counts. V usage is TRBV20-1 and J usage is TRBJ1-5; D is possibly TRBD1 (6 bases). The CDR3 loop spans 14 amino acids. The germline CDR1 and CDR2 sequences are DFQATT and SNEGSKA (reference sequence). V shed 5 bases and J shed 5 bases, with 16 bases lying between them. In nucleotides, the CDR3 is TGCAGTGCTGTTAACAGGGTTGAAGATCAGCCCCAGCATTTT. Translating gives CSAVNRVEDQPQHF.

The genes are TRBV12-5 and TRBJ2-3; 8 bases line up with TRBD2. Germline-derived CDR1 and CDR2 are LGHNT and FRNRAP. The CDR3 is 16 amino acids. The J segment lost 4 bases and the V segment lost 6 bases, leaving 12 bases of the junction unmatched. CDR3 residues: CASGQGLVDNPDTQYF. The CDR3 DNA reads as TGTGCTAGTGGGCAGGGACTAGTCGACAATCCAGATACGCAGTATTTT.

This clonotype occurred many times. The chain combines TRBV29-1 with TRBJ1-4, with D unresolved. CDR3 length equals 11 residues. The V and J ends lost 7 bases and 5 bases respectively, with 8 bases between them. Germline CDR1 SQVTM, CDR2 ANQGSEA. The CDR3 DNA follows: TGCAGCGGGTTTGAAAATGAAAAACTGTTTTTT. Translating it yields CSGFENEKLFF.

This clonotype was seen more than once but under ten times. This chain uses TRBV6-1 with TRBJ2-7; TRBD1 matches at 8 bases. Per the germline V gene, CDR1 is MNHNS and CDR2 is SASEGT. CDR3 length: 13 amino acids. The V and J ends lost 2 bases and 4 bases, in that order; junction bases with no gene match: 1. The CDR3 DNA follows: TGTGCCAGCAGTGAACACAGGGGGTACGAGCAGTACTTC. Protein: CASSEHRGYEQYF.

This clonotype was seen only a few times. The chain couples TRBV28 to TRBJ2-1, with D tentatively TRBD2 (6 bases). This CDR3 has 16 residues. Germline-derived CDR1 and CDR2 are MDHEN and SYDVKM. Trimming removed 4 bases from V and 6 bases from J, with 19 bases in between. CDR3 in amino acids: CASSYPGEAVGNEQFF. The CDR3 DNA is TGTGCCAGCAGTTATCCGGGGGAGGCGGTAGGCAATGAGCAGTTCTTC. The full variable domain, its missing parts supplied by reference TRBV28 and TRBJ2-1, is DVKVTQSSRYLVKRTGEKVFLECVQDMDHENMFWYRQDPGLGLRLIYFSYDVKMKEKGDIPEGYSVSREKKERFSLILESASTNQTSMYLCASSYPGEAVGNEQFFGPGTRLTVL.

This chain uses TRBV7-2 with TRBJ2-5, with D perhaps TRBD2 (5 bases). V was trimmed by 5 bases and J by 3 bases, leaving 22 bases between them. Germline V gene sequence: CDR1 SGHTA, CDR2 FQGNSA. The CDR3 has 17 residues. This chain's CDR3 is CASSQEVSEYREETQYF. CDR3 sequence (DNA): TGTGCCAGCAGCCAGGAGGTCAGCGAATATAGGGAAGAGACCCAGTACTTC. Filled out from reference TRBV7-2 and TRBJ2-5, the complete variable domain reads GAGVSQSPSNKVTEKGKDVELRCDPISGHTALYWYRQSLGQGLEFLIYFQGNSAPDKSGLPSDRFSAERTGGSVSTLTIQRTQQEDSAVYLCASSQEVSEYREETQYFGPGTRLLVL.

At least ten counts were recorded for this clonotype. The chain combines TRBV28 with TRBJ2-7; D remains unclear. Trimming stripped 6 bases from V and 5 bases from J, with 17 bases between. CDR3 length equals 14 residues. CDR1 MDHEN and CDR2 SYDVKM come from the germline V gene. The CDR3 DNA follows: TGTGCCAGCAGCCGATTCCTCCTCCGGGACGAGCAGTACTTC. Translating gives CASSRFLLRDEQYF. Supplemented by reference TRBV28 and TRBJ2-7, the full variable domain reads DVKVTQSSRYLVKRTGEKVFLECVQDMDHENMFWYRQDPGLGLRLIYFSYDVKMKEKGDIPEGYSVSREKKERFSLILESASTNQTSMYLCASSRFLLRDEQYFGPGTRLTVT.

This clonotype was counted at least ten times. This chain links TRBV2 with TRBJ1-5; D not resolved. V lost 5 bases and J lost 4, with 12 bases in between. This CDR3 comprises 14 residues. Looked up from germline, CDR1 is SNHLY and CDR2 is FYNNEI. The CDR3 here is CASSRDPLNQPQHF. The CDR3 DNA reads TGTGCCAGCAGTCGTGACCCGTTAAATCAGCCCCAGCATTTT.

This clonotype was observed many times. V gene TRBV5-1 combines with J gene TRBJ1-5; no reliable D call. V lost 0 bases and J lost 3, with 10 bases in between. The CDR3 spans 15 residues. Germline CDR1 SGHRS, CDR2 YFSETQ. The CDR3 region is CASSLGPQINQPQHF. CDR3 DNA sequence: TGCGCCAGCAGCTTGGGGCCACAGATCAATCAGCCCCAGCATTTT.

This clonotype has ten or more counts. The CDR3 DNA sequence: TGTGCCAGCAGCCAATCACCGATGACTGAAGCTTTCTTT. Its protein is CASSQSPMTEAFF. The chain recombines TRBV7-2 with TRBJ1-1; D remains ambiguous. V was trimmed by 5 bases and J by 5 bases, leaving 12 bases between them. This CDR3 is built from 13 residues. CDR1 SGHTA and CDR2 FQGNSA come from the germline V gene.

This clonotype was recorded at least ten times. The V call is TRBV7-9, the J call TRBJ2-5; TRBD2 aligns across 7 bases. Unmatched junction bases numbered 14, after V lost 5 bases and J lost 5 bases. This CDR3 has 16 amino acids. Germline lookup yields CDR1 SEHNR and CDR2 FQNEAQ (reference sequence). The CDR3 DNA follows: TGTGCCAGCAGCCTATTATCCTCCGGGGGGAAGGAGACCCAGTACTTC. It is translated as CASSLLSSGGKETQYF.

In its sample, this clonotype was seen many times. The genes are TRBV28 and TRBJ2-7; weak D call: TRBD2 (6 bases). This CDR3 has 14 amino acids. Looked up from germline, CDR1 is MDHEN and CDR2 is SYDVKM. The V and J ends lost 2 bases and 5 bases respectively, with 13 bases between them. CDR3 sequence: CASSLQLARNEQYF. The CDR3 DNA is TGTGCCAGCAGTTTACAACTAGCTCGGAACGAGCAGTACTTC.

This clonotype was seen at least ten times. The chain employs TRBV7-9 and TRBJ1-4, with 7 bases identical to TRBD1. This CDR3 is 14 amino acids long. Germline assignment: CDR1 SEHNR and CDR2 FQNEAQ (reference sequence). V dropped 5 bases and J dropped 4; count of bases not matched to a gene: 4. The DNA of the CDR3 is TGTGCCAGCAGCCAGACAGGGAATAATGAAAAACTGTTTTTT. Translated, it gives CASSQTGNNEKLFF.

This clonotype was seen repeatedly, ten times or more. V and J are TRBV7-2 and TRBJ2-7, with 8 nucleotides matching TRBD2. The trim removed 2 bases at V and 0 bases at J, leaving 0 bases unmatched. CDR3 length equals 14 residues. Germline CDR1 reads SGHTA; CDR2 reads FQGNSA. CDR3 loop: CASSLLAGSYEQYF. CDR3 DNA sequence: TGTGCCAGCAGCTTACTAGCGGGCTCCTACGAGCAGTACTTC.

This clonotype was counted a few times. The rearrangement uses TRBV28 and TRBJ2-7; 16 positions agree with TRBD2. This CDR3 is built from 18 residues. Germline CDR1 reads MDHEN; CDR2 reads SYDVKM. V shed 7 bases and J 3 bases; nucleotides not matched to a gene: 12. The CDR3: CASTTPGTSGRAGYEQYF. The CDR3 DNA sequence: TGTGCCAGCACCACGCCCGGGACTAGCGGGAGGGCGGGCTACGAGCAGTACTTC.

The sample holds many counts of this clonotype. This rearrangement joins TRBV4-2 to TRBJ2-3; TRBD2 matches at 11 bases. Germline V gives CDR1 LGHNA, CDR2 YNFKEQ. This CDR3 has 17 amino acids. J gave up 4 bases and V 0 bases, and 6 bases lay outside the gene matches. The CDR3 region has the DNA TGTGCCAGCAGCCAAGATCTGACTAGCGGGGCGGCAGATACGCAGTATTTT. Translation gives CASSQDLTSGAADTQYF.

This clonotype was picked up many times. The rearrangement uses TRBV18 and TRBJ2-1; 11 bases are a match to TRBD1. Unmatched junction bases numbered 6, after V lost 3 bases and J lost 8 bases. The CDR3 has 15 residues. Per the germline V gene, CDR1 is KGHSH and CDR2 is LQKENI. In DNA form, the CDR3 reads TGTGCCAGCTCACCCGTTGGACAGGGGGCACATGAGCAGTTCTTC. It is translated as CASSPVGQGAHEQFF.

This clonotype was picked up a small number of times. The chain has TRBV7-2 and TRBJ2-1, with D possibly matching TRBD2 (7 bases). The CDR3 loop spans 15 amino acids. V lost 3 bases to trimming and J lost 3 bases, with 12 bases between them. Germline V gene data show CDR1 as SGHTA and CDR2 as FQGNSA. The CDR3 nucleotides read TGTGCCAGCAGCTTGGGGGCTAGCGGCTACAATGAGCAGTTCTTC. This gives the protein CASSLGASGYNEQFF.

Comment on this clonotype: Just one base apart from a much larger clone, this may be a read error. The final CDR3 position lacks the conserved phenylalanine or tryptophan, pointing to a likely read error. Because the CDR3's place on the DNA is in doubt, the DNA is left out and the CDR3 is given as listed by TCRdb. The chain has TRBV5-4 and TRBJ1-2. The CDR3 region is 11 residues in length, termini included. Looked up from germline, CDR1 is SGHNT and CDR2 is YYREEE (reference sequence). CDR3 loop: CASSLSRFQSL.

In this sample, this clonotype turned up many times. This chain connects TRBV30 to TRBJ1-1; D is unresolved. Trimming shortened V by 5 bases and J by 4 bases, and 8 bases separated the two germline ends. This CDR3 is 11 amino acids long. Looked up from germline, CDR1 is GTSNPN and CDR2 is SVGIG (reference sequence). CDR3 in DNA: TGTGCCTGGGGATCGGGCACTGAAGCTTTCTTT. Protein sequence: CAWGSGTEAFF.

In its sample, this clonotype was seen many times. The genes are TRBV3-1 and TRBJ2-3; TRBD2 aligns across 14 bases. The V segment lost 5 bases and the J segment 7 bases; nucleotides outside the gene matches: 8. The CDR3 covers 16 residues. Per germline, CDR1 LGHDT and CDR2 YNNKEL (reference sequence). This chain's CDR3 is CASSSTSGGVRNTQYF. The CDR3 DNA sequence: TGTGCCAGCAGCTCGACTAGCGGGGGGGTCCGCAATACGCAGTATTTT.

This clonotype was seen at least ten times. V usage is TRBV6-5 and J usage is TRBJ1-5; TRBD1 agrees at 9 bases. CDR3 length: 12 residues. V gave up 6 bases and J gave up 6 bases; unmatched junction bases: 0. CDR1 and CDR2 from the germline V gene are MNHEY and SVGAGI. CDR3 coding DNA: TGTGCCAGCAGACAGGGGGCTCAGCCCCAGCATTTT. Translating it yields CASRQGAQPQHF.

The table lists this clonotype with many counts. This sequence joins TRBV20-1 and TRBJ2-1; TRBD2 aligns across 12 bases. This CDR3 comprises 16 residues. V shed 4 bases, J shed 0 bases, and the junction held 4 bases outside the gene matches. Germline assignment: CDR1 DFQATT and CDR2 SNEGSKA (reference sequence). The CDR3 is CSAKLAGGLSYNEQFF. The CDR3 region has the DNA TGCAGTGCTAAACTAGCGGGGGGACTCTCCTACAATGAGCAGTTCTTC.

The sample holds many counts of this clonotype. This rearrangement joins TRBV9 to TRBJ2-3; perhaps TRBD1 as D (5 bases). This CDR3 is 14 amino acids long. Germline V gene lookup returns CDR1 SGDLS and CDR2 YYNGEE. The V end lost 4 bases, the J end lost 4 bases, and 13 bases lay between the germline ends. DNA of the CDR3: TGTGCCAGCAGCCCAAGACAGTCCCCAGATACGCAGTATTTT. Translation: CASSPRQSPDTQYF.

By frequency in the sample, this clonotype is medium-sized. One end of the junction is discordant with germline, which a read error may explain. The chain has TRBV5-1 and TRBJ1-1, with D possibly being TRBD1 (6 bases). CDR3 length: 13 residues. CDR1 and CDR2 from the germline V gene are SGHRS and YFSETQ. The CDR3 protein is CASSLDRNTEAFF. Here the CDR3 DNA reads TGCGCCAGCAGTTTGGACAGGAACACTGAAGCTTTCTTT.